This T cell receptor (beta chain) was identified in a study of blood T cell repertoires in COVID-19. In the authors' workflow: Amplifying reference gene primers gave estimates of nucleated cell counts. Repertoires were generated with immunoSEQ multiplex PCR, while TCRdb's copy carries only in-frame clones and drops some. The DNA gave D and trimming, while V, J and clone size come from that table. The data show fewer than 250,000 clones, around 85% seen once. V lost 3 bases and J lost 2, with 10 bases in between. This CDR3 is built from 15 residues. The V gene's germline CDR1 is SGHTA and CDR2 FQGNSA. The sequenced material came from peripheral blood. This sequence originates from a woman between 65 and 79 years old with acute or convalescent COVID-19. The J gene is TRBJ2-2, the V gene TRBV7-2; tentatively, D is TRBD1 (6 bases). As DNA, the CDR3 is TGTGCCAGCAGCTTTAAAGGGGGTAACACCGGGGAGCTGTTTTTT. It yields the protein CASSFKGGNTGELFF.